This entry describes one T cell receptor beta chain. The antigen is undetermined. Donors had nominal health at sampling but likely had unrecorded immune exposures. These data belong to a study of cytomegalovirus exposure and HLA in healthy donors. The overall study: Earlier sequencing of approximately 180 million T cells yielded 120 million or so unique TCR beta sequences.

The germline CDR1 and CDR2 sequences are MDHEN and SYDVKM. The junction had 4 bases not matched to a gene; V was cut back by 2 bases and J by 6 bases. CDR3 length: 15 amino acids. Amplification used 60 Vbeta primers and 13 Jbeta primers. The method was immunoSEQ multiplex PCR; TCRdb's version includes in-frame clones alone and lacks a portion of them. The sample shows roughly 100,000 clones, 81% of them seen only once. Overall study findings and caveats: Cytomegalovirus association was assigned to about 150 TCR beta chains. In a later analysis, V- and J-gene trimming of beta chains associated with a DCLRE1C missense variant, replicated independently.

Sequenced material: PBMCs. This chain links TRBV28 with TRBJ1-1; 12 nucleotides align to TRBD1. The clonotype was recovered from a man aged 35-49 years in good health and CMV-seropositive. CDR3: CASSLVGQGAAEAFF. For the CDR3, the DNA is TGTGCCAGCAGTTTAGTGGGACAGGGGGCCGCTGAAGCTTTCTTT.